These T cell receptor beta chains were read from a single sample in a study of beta chain features in type 1 diabetes. The assay was immunoSEQ multiplex PCR, and TCRdb's table has in-frame clones only and misses some. The sample shows fewer than 350,000 clones, about 20% of them seen only once. The sequenced sample was naive CD4+ T cells from blood. The origin of the receptors is a woman aged 18-30 years in good health. Each CDR3 is given with its conserved first and last residue. Fields, in order: V gene, clone size, D gene, J gene, CDR3 protein, CDR3 DNA. A D gene is named only where the DNA matches it firmly. Not all rows give a size; the values are once, few, many and, for expanded clones, a class.

V gene: TRBV19
clone size: few
D gene: TRBD1
J gene: TRBJ1-2
CDR3 protein: CASLRGLNYGYTF
CDR3 DNA: TGTGCCAGCCTGAGGGGGCTGAACTATGGCTACACCTTC

V gene: TRBV20-1
clone size: NA
D gene: NA
J gene: TRBJ1-1
CDR3 protein: CSASGVTEAFF
CDR3 DNA: TGCAGTGCTAGTGGAGTGACTGAAGCTTTCTTT

V gene: TRBV5-6
clone size: NA
D gene: NA
J gene: TRBJ2-1
CDR3 protein: CATFRRGSYNEQFF
CDR3 DNA: TGTGCCACTTTTAGGAGGGGCTCCTACAATGAGCAGTTCTTC

V gene: TRBV5-1
clone size: NA
D gene: TRBD1
J gene: TRBJ2-4
CDR3 protein: CASSGQGGGDIQYF
CDR3 DNA: TGCGCCAGCAGCGGACAGGGGGGCGGCGACATTCAGTACTTC

V gene: TRBV5-1
clone size: few
D gene: TRBD2
J gene: TRBJ2-1
CDR3 protein: CASSPPRAGGHYNEQFF
CDR3 DNA: TGCGCCAGCAGCCCTCCACGGGCGGGAGGGCATTACAATGAGCAGTTCTTC

V gene: TRBV30
clone size: NA
D gene: NA
J gene: TRBJ1-1
CDR3 protein: CAWSVPGAAYTEAFF
CDR3 DNA: TGTGCCTGGAGTGTACCAGGGGCGGCCTACACTGAAGCTTTCTTT

V gene: TRBV5-4
clone size: NA
D gene: NA
J gene: TRBJ1-2
CDR3 protein: CASSFGEGNYGYTF
CDR3 DNA: TGTGCCAGCAGCTTCGGGGAGGGCAACTATGGCTACACCTTC

V gene: TRBV4-1
clone size: NA
D gene: NA
J gene: TRBJ1-2
CDR3 protein: CASSQARSTDYTF
CDR3 DNA: TGCGCCAGCAGCCAAGCGAGGTCTACGGACTACACCTTC

V gene: TRBV5-1
clone size: NA
D gene: TRBD1
J gene: TRBJ2-7
CDR3 protein: CASSFSTGASYEQYF
CDR3 DNA: TGCGCCAGCAGCTTTTCGACAGGGGCCTCCTACGAGCAGTACTTC

V gene: TRBV30
clone size: NA
D gene: NA
J gene: TRBJ1-5
CDR3 protein: CAWSVYRDEPQHF
CDR3 DNA: TGTGCCTGGAGCGTTTACAGGGACGAGCCCCAGCATTTT

V gene: TRBV13
clone size: NA
D gene: NA
J gene: TRBJ2-1
CDR3 protein: CASSSSPYNEQFF
CDR3 DNA: TGTGCCAGCAGCTCCTCTCCTTACAATGAGCAGTTCTTC

V gene: TRBV6-5
clone size: NA
D gene: TRBD1
J gene: TRBJ1-1
CDR3 protein: CASSYWGQGNTEAFF
CDR3 DNA: TGTGCCAGCAGTTACTGGGGACAGGGGAACACTGAAGCTTTCTTT

V gene: TRBV12-5
clone size: NA
D gene: TRBD1
J gene: TRBJ2-7
CDR3 protein: CASGRDRGRHEQYF
CDR3 DNA: TGTGCTAGTGGCCGGGACAGGGGTCGGCACGAGCAGTACTTC

V gene: TRBV13
clone size: few
D gene: NA
J gene: TRBJ1-1
CDR3 protein: CASSLDGVNTEAFF
CDR3 DNA: TGTGCCAGCAGCTTAGACGGGGTGAACACTGAAGCTTTCTTT

V gene: TRBV4-2
clone size: NA
D gene: TRBD2
J gene: TRBJ2-3
CDR3 protein: CASSSQAGGGSTDTQYF
CDR3 DNA: TGTGCCAGCAGCTCCCAAGCGGGGGGTGGGAGCACAGATACGCAGTATTTT

V gene: TRBV4-1
clone size: few
D gene: NA
J gene: TRBJ2-6
CDR3 protein: CASSQVRPGANVLTF
CDR3 DNA: TGCGCCAGCAGCCAAGTGCGCCCTGGGGCCAACGTCCTGACTTTC

V gene: TRBV5-1
clone size: few
D gene: NA
J gene: TRBJ1-1
CDR3 protein: CASSSGVLNTEAFF
CDR3 DNA: TGCGCCAGCAGCTCAGGGGTACTGAACACTGAAGCTTTCTTT

V gene: TRBV6-5
clone size: NA
D gene: TRBD1
J gene: TRBJ2-7
CDR3 protein: CASSYNRDSHEQYF
CDR3 DNA: TGTGCCAGCAGTTACAACCGGGACAGCCACGAGCAGTACTTC

V gene: TRBV19
clone size: NA
D gene: NA
J gene: TRBJ1-1
CDR3 protein: CASSNDEEAFF
CDR3 DNA: TGTGCCAGTAGTAATGATGAGGAAGCTTTCTTT

V gene: TRBV4-3
clone size: NA
D gene: TRBD1
J gene: TRBJ1-2
CDR3 protein: CASSQEKPTGGNYGYTF
CDR3 DNA: TGCGCCAGCAGCCAAGAGAAACCGACAGGGGGAAACTATGGCTACACCTTC

V gene: TRBV7-9
clone size: NA
D gene: TRBD1
J gene: TRBJ1-2
CDR3 protein: CASSLGQVNYGYTF
CDR3 DNA: TGTGCCAGCAGCCTTGGACAGGTTAACTATGGCTACACCTTC

V gene: TRBV9
clone size: NA
D gene: NA
J gene: TRBJ2-5
CDR3 protein: CASSVDAGTETQYF
CDR3 DNA: TGTGCCAGCAGCGTAGATGCGGGAACAGAGACCCAGTACTTC

V gene: TRBV20-1
clone size: NA
D gene: NA
J gene: TRBJ1-2
CDR3 protein: CSARGGHGYTF
CDR3 DNA: TGCAGTGCTAGGGGCGGGCATGGCTACACCTTC

V gene: TRBV25-1
clone size: NA
D gene: TRBD1
J gene: TRBJ1-5
CDR3 protein: CASRDRDDQPQHF
CDR3 DNA: TGTGCCAGCCGGGACAGGGACGATCAGCCCCAGCATTTT

V gene: TRBV7-9
clone size: few
D gene: TRBD2
J gene: TRBJ2-1
CDR3 protein: CASRPRAGVTYNEQFF
CDR3 DNA: TGTGCCAGCAGACCCCGGGCGGGAGTGACCTACAATGAGCAGTTCTTC

V gene: TRBV10-3
clone size: NA
D gene: TRBD2
J gene: TRBJ2-3
CDR3 protein: CAISENPGGLTDTQYF
CDR3 DNA: TGTGCCATCAGTGAGAATCCGGGGGGTCTCACAGATACGCAGTATTTT

V gene: TRBV13
clone size: NA
D gene: NA
J gene: TRBJ2-4
CDR3 protein: CASRKAGAKNIQYF
CDR3 DNA: TGTGCCAGCAGGAAAGCGGGAGCCAAAAACATTCAGTACTTC

V gene: TRBV7-2
clone size: few
D gene: TRBD2
J gene: TRBJ2-3
CDR3 protein: CASRNSGGTDTQYF
CDR3 DNA: TGTGCCAGCAGGAATAGCGGGGGCACAGATACGCAGTATTTT

V gene: TRBV5-1
clone size: few
D gene: NA
J gene: TRBJ1-2
CDR3 protein: CASSVRPLDRGNYGYTF
CDR3 DNA: TGCGCCAGCAGCGTGCGCCCCTTGGACAGAGGGAACTATGGCTACACCTTC

V gene: TRBV7-2
clone size: few
D gene: TRBD1
J gene: TRBJ2-5
CDR3 protein: CASSLDRGPQETQYF
CDR3 DNA: TGTGCCAGCAGCTTAGACAGGGGCCCTCAAGAGACCCAGTACTTC

V gene: TRBV5-1
clone size: NA
D gene: TRBD1
J gene: TRBJ2-1
CDR3 protein: CASSQRGQGSSNEQFF
CDR3 DNA: TGCGCCAGCAGCCAACGGGGACAGGGATCTAGCAATGAGCAGTTCTTC

V gene: TRBV23-1
clone size: few
D gene: TRBD1
J gene: TRBJ1-4
CDR3 protein: CASSHRTGTAFF
CDR3 DNA: TGCGCCAGCAGTCATCGCACCGGGACAGCGTTTTTT

V gene: TRBV30
clone size: few
D gene: NA
J gene: TRBJ1-3
CDR3 protein: CARTVASGNTIYF
CDR3 DNA: TGTGCCCGGACAGTAGCATCTGGAAACACCATATATTTT

V gene: TRBV30
clone size: NA
D gene: NA
J gene: TRBJ1-2
CDR3 protein: CAWSVLRAEGYTF
CDR3 DNA: TGTGCCTGGAGTGTACTCAGGGCGGAAGGCTACACCTTC

V gene: TRBV7-6
clone size: NA
D gene: NA
J gene: TRBJ2-7
CDR3 protein: CASSLGGVGAYEQYF
CDR3 DNA: TGTGCCAGCAGCTTAGGGGGTGTCGGGGCCTACGAGCAGTACTTC

V gene: TRBV5-6
clone size: NA
D gene: NA
J gene: TRBJ2-1
CDR3 protein: CASSSRWDEQFF
CDR3 DNA: TGTGCCAGCAGCTCGCGGTGGGATGAGCAGTTCTTC

V gene: TRBV5-1
clone size: NA
D gene: NA
J gene: TRBJ2-1
CDR3 protein: CASSLPPGEQFF
CDR3 DNA: TGCGCCAGCAGCCTTCCTCCAGGAGAGCAGTTCTTC

V gene: TRBV4-1
clone size: NA
D gene: NA
J gene: TRBJ1-6
CDR3 protein: CASSHATASPLHF
CDR3 DNA: TGCGCCAGCAGCCATGCGACAGCCTCACCCCTCCACTTT

V gene: TRBV11-3
clone size: NA
D gene: TRBD1
J gene: TRBJ2-4
CDR3 protein: CASSRGQNIQYF
CDR3 DNA: TGTGCCAGCAGCAGGGGGCAAAACATTCAGTACTTC

V gene: TRBV6-6
clone size: NA
D gene: NA
J gene: TRBJ1-5
CDR3 protein: CASSGAQQPQHF
CDR3 DNA: TGTGCCAGCAGTGGGGCGCAACAGCCCCAGCATTTT

V gene: TRBV9
clone size: NA
D gene: NA
J gene: TRBJ2-3
CDR3 protein: CASSSTWGHADTQYF
CDR3 DNA: TGTGCCAGCAGCTCGACCTGGGGCCATGCCGATACGCAGTATTTT

V gene: TRBV4-1
clone size: NA
D gene: NA
J gene: TRBJ1-2
CDR3 protein: CASSQEGGSGYGYTF
CDR3 DNA: TGCGCCAGCAGCCAAGAGGGGGGGTCGGGCTATGGCTACACCTTC

V gene: TRBV19
clone size: NA
D gene: TRBD2
J gene: TRBJ2-3
CDR3 protein: CASSISGSADTQYF
CDR3 DNA: TGTGCCAGTAGTATCAGCGGGAGTGCAGATACGCAGTATTTT

V gene: TRBV29-1
clone size: NA
D gene: NA
J gene: TRBJ2-7
CDR3 protein: CSVEAGGPLSYEQYF
CDR3 DNA: TGCAGCGTTGAAGCGGGGGGCCCTTTGTCCTACGAGCAGTACTTC

V gene: TRBV9
clone size: few
D gene: NA
J gene: TRBJ1-1
CDR3 protein: CASSPGNTEAFF
CDR3 DNA: TGTGCCAGCAGCCCCGGGAACACTGAAGCTTTCTTT

V gene: TRBV29-1
clone size: few
D gene: TRBD1
J gene: TRBJ1-2
CDR3 protein: CSVQQGSGYGYTF
CDR3 DNA: TGCAGCGTTCAACAGGGGAGTGGGTATGGCTACACCTTC

V gene: TRBV11-2
clone size: NA
D gene: TRBD1
J gene: TRBJ1-5
CDR3 protein: CASSLGQGAPRQPQHF
CDR3 DNA: TGTGCCAGCAGCCTCGGACAGGGGGCCCCAAGGCAGCCCCAGCATTTT

V gene: TRBV30
clone size: few
D gene: TRBD2
J gene: TRBJ2-7
CDR3 protein: CAWSSTSGIIYEQYF
CDR3 DNA: TGTGCCTGGAGTTCTACTAGCGGGATTATCTACGAGCAGTACTTC

V gene: TRBV7-8
clone size: few
D gene: TRBD2
J gene: TRBJ2-7
CDR3 protein: CASSLQRGVTHEQYF
CDR3 DNA: TGTGCCAGCAGCTTACAGCGGGGGGTTACCCACGAGCAGTACTTC

V gene: TRBV29-1
clone size: few
D gene: NA
J gene: TRBJ2-3
CDR3 protein: CSVATAARDTQYF
CDR3 DNA: TGCAGCGTTGCGACAGCTGCAAGGGATACGCAGTATTTT

V gene: TRBV7-9
clone size: NA
D gene: TRBD2
J gene: TRBJ2-5
CDR3 protein: CASRRGRPGLAGQETQYF
CDR3 DNA: TGTGCCAGCAGACGGGGACGTCCGGGACTAGCGGGACAAGAGACCCAGTACTTC

V gene: TRBV19
clone size: NA
D gene: NA
J gene: TRBJ2-6
CDR3 protein: CASKGGAGGANVLTF
CDR3 DNA: TGTGCCAGCAAAGGGGGGGCTGGTGGGGCCAACGTCCTGACTTTC

V gene: TRBV28
clone size: NA
D gene: NA
J gene: TRBJ1-2
CDR3 protein: CASSPTQGGGYTF
CDR3 DNA: TGTGCCAGCAGTCCGACACAGGGCGGGGGCTACACCTTC

V gene: TRBV5-6
clone size: NA
D gene: NA
J gene: TRBJ1-1
CDR3 protein: CASSPAAQGSQTEAFF
CDR3 DNA: TGTGCCAGCAGCCCCGCTGCACAGGGATCGCAAACTGAAGCTTTCTTT